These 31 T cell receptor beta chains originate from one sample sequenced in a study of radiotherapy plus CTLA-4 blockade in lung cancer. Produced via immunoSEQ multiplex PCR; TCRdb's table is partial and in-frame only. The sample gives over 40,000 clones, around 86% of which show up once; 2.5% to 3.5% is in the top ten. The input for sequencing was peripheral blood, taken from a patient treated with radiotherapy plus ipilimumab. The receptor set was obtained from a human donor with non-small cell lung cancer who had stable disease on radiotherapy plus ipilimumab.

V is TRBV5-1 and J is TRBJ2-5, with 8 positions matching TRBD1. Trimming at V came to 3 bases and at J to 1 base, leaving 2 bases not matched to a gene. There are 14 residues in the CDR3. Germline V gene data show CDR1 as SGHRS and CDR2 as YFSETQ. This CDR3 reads CASSYQGAQETQYF. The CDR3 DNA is TGCGCCAGCAGCTACCAGGGGGCCCAAGAGACCCAGTACTTC.

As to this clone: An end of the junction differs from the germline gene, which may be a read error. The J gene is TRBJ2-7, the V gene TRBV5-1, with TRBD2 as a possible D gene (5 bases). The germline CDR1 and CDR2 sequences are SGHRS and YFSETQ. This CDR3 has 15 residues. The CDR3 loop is CASTLEVAHSYEQYF. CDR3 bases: TGCGCCAGCACCTTGGAGGTAGCACACTCCTACGAGCAGTACTTC. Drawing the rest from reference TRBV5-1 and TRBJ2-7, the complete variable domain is KAGVTQTPRYLIKTRGQQVTLSCSPISGHRSVSWYQQTPGQGLQFLFEYFSETQRNKGNFPGRFSGRQFSNSRSEMNVSTLELGDSALYLCASTLEVAHSYEQYFGPGTRLTVT.

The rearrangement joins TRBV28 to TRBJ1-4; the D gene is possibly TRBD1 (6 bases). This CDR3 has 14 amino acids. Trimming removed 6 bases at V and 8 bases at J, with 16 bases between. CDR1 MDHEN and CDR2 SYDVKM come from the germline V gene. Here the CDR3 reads CASSNRVWEEKLFF. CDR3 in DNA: TGTGCCAGCAGCAACAGGGTCTGGGAAGAAAAACTGTTTTTT.

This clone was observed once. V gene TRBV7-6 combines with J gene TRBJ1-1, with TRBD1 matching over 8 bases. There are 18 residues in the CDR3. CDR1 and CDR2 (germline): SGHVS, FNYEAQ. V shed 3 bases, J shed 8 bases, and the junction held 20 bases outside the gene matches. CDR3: CASSLRQPGQASRWEAFF. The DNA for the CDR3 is TGTGCCAGCAGCTTGAGGCAACCGGGACAGGCTTCTCGTTGGGAAGCTTTCTTT.

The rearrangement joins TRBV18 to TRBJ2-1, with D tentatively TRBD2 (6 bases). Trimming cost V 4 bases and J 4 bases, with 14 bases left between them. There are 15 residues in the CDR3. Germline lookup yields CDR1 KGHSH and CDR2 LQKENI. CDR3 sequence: CASSQPGLYYNEQFF. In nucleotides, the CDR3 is TGTGCCAGCTCACAACCGGGACTTTATTACAATGAGCAGTTCTTC.

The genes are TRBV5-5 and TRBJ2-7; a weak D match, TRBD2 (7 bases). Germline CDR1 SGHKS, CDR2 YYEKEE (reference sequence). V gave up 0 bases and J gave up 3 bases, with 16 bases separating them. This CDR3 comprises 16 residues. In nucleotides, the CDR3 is TGTGCCAGCAGCTTGGGAGGGGGGGCTGCAGGCTACGAGCAGTACTTC. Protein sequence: CASSLGGGAAGYEQYF.

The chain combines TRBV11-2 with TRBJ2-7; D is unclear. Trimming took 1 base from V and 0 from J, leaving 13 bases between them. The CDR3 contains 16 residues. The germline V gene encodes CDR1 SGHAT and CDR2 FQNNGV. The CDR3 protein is CASSLVGGRSSYEQYF. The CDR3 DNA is TGTGCCAGCAGCTTAGTTGGTGGTAGGAGCTCCTACGAGCAGTACTTC.

Here the CDR3 DNA reads TGTGCCACCAGCAGACAGGACTTTTACAATGAGCAGTTCTTC. It is translated as CATSRQDFYNEQFF. V is TRBV15 and J is TRBJ2-1; possibly TRBD2 for D (5 bases). Trimming shortened V by 2 bases and J by 4 bases, and 9 bases separated the two germline ends. The CDR3 is 14 residues long. Germline V gene data show CDR1 as LNHNV and CDR2 as YYDKDF (reference sequence).

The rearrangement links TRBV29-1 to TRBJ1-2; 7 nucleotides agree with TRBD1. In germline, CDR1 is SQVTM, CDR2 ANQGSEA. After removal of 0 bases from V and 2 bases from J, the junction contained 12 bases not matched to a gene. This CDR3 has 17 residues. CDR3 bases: TGCAGCGTTGAAGATCGGAGAGGAGGGGGCGCAAACTATGGCTACACCTTC. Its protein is CSVEDRRGGGANYGYTF.

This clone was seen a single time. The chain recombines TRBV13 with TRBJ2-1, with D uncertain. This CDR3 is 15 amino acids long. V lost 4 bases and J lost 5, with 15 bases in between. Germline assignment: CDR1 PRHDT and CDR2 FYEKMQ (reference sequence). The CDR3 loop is CASSSRGVVHNEQFF. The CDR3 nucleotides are TGTGCCAGCAGCTCTAGAGGTGTAGTCCACAATGAGCAGTTCTTC.

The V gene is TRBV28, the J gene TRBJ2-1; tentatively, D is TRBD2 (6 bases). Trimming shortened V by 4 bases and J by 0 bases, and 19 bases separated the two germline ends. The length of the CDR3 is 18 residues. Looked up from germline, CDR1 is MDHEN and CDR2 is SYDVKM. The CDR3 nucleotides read TGTGCCAGCAGTTCCGCATTAGGGACTTCGAGCTCCTACAATGAGCAGTTCTTC. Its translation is CASSSALGTSSSYNEQFF.

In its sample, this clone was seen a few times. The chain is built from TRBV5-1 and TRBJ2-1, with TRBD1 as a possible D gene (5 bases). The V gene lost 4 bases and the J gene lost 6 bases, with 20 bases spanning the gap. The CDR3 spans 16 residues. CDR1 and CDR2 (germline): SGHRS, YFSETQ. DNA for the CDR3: TGCGCCAGCAGCCCCGGAATAAATCTAGGGGCCAATGAGCAGTTCTTC. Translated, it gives CASSPGINLGANEQFF.

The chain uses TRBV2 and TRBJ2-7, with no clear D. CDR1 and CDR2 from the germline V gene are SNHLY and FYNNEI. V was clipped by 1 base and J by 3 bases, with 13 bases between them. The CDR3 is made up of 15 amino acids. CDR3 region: CASSEVSTWSYEQYF. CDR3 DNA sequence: TGTGCCAGCAGTGAAGTAAGCACCTGGAGCTACGAGCAGTACTTC.

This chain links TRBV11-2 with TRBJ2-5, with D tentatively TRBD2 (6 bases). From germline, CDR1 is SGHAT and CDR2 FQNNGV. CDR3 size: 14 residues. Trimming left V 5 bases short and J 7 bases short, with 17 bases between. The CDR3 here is CASSTSGRSWTQYF. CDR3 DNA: TGTGCCAGCAGCACAAGCGGGCGGTCGTGGACCCAGTACTTC.

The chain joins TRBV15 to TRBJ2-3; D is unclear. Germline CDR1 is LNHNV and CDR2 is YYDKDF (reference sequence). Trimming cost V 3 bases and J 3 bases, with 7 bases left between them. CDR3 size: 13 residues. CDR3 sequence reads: CATSRTRTDTQYF. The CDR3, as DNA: TGTGCCACCAGCAGGACAAGGACAGATACGCAGTATTTT.

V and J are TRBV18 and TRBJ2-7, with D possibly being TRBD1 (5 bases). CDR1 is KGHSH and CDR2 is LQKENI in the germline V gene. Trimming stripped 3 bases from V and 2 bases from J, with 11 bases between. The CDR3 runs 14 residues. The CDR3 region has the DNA TGTGCCAGCTCACCGACAGCATCGGCCTACGAGCAGTACTTC. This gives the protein CASSPTASAYEQYF.

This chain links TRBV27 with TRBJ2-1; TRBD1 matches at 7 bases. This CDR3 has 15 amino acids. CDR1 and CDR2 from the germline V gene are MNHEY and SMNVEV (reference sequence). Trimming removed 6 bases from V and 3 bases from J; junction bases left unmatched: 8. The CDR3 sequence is CASRLDREGYNEQFF. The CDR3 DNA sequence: TGTGCCAGCAGGCTCGACAGGGAAGGCTACAATGAGCAGTTCTTC.

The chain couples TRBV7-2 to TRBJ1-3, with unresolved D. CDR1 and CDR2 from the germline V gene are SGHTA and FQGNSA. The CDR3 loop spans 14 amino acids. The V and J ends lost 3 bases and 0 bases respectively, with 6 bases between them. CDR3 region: CASSFENSGNTIYF. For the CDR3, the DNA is TGTGCCAGCAGCTTCGAGAACTCTGGAAACACCATATATTTT.

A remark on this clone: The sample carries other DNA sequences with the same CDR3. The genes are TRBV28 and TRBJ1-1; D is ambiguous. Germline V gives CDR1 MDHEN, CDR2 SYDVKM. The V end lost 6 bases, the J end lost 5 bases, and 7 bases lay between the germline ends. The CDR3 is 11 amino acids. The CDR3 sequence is CASRAGTEAFF. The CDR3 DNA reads TGTGCCAGCAGGGCGGGGACTGAAGCTTTCTTT.

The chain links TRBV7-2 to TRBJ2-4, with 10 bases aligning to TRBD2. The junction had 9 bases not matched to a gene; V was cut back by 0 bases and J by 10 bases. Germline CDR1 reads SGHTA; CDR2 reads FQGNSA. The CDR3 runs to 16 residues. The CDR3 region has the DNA TGTGCCAGCAGCTTAGCGACGCTAGCGGGAGTGGGTATTCAGTACTTC. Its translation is CASSLATLAGVGIQYF.

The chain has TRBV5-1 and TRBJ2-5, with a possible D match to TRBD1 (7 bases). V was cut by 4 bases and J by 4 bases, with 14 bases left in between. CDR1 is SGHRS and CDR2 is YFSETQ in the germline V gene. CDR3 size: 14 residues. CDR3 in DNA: TGCGCCAGCAGCCAGCTTCAGGGGGGAGAGACCCAGTACTTC. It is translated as CASSQLQGGETQYF.

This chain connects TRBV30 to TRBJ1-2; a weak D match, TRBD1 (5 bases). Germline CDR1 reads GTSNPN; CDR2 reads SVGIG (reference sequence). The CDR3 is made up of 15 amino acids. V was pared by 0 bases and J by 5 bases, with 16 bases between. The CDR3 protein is CAWSVGVTPRYGYTF. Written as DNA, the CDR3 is TGTGCCTGGAGTGTAGGGGTCACCCCAAGGTATGGCTACACCTTC.

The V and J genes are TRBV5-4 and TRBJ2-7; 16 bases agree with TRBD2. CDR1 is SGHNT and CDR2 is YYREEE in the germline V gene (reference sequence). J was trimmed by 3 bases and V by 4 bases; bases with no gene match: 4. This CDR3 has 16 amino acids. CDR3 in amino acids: CASSPGLAGGYYEQYF. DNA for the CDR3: TGTGCCAGCAGCCCGGGACTAGCGGGAGGGTACTACGAGCAGTACTTC.

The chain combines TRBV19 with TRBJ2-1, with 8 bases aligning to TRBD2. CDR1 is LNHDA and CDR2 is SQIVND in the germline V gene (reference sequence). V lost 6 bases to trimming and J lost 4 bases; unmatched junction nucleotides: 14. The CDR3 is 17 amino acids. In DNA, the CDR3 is TGTGCCAGTAGGGTTAGCGGGATCTCAGACCTTTACAATGAGCAGTTCTTC. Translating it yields CASRVSGISDLYNEQFF. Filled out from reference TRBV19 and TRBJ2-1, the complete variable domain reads DGGITQSPKYLFRKEGQNVTLSCEQNLNHDAMYWYRQDPGQGLRLIYYSQIVNDFQKGDIAEGYSVSREKKESFPLTVTSAQKNPTAFYLCASRVSGISDLYNEQFFGPGTRLTVL.

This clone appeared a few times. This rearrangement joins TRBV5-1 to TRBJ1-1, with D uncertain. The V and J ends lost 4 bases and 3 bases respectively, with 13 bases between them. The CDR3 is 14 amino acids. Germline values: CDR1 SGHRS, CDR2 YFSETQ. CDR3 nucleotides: TGCGCCAGCAGCCTTCGGGTCGTGGACACTGAAGCTTTCTTT. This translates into CASSLRVVDTEAFF. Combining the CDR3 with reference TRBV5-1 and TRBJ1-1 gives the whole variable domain KAGVTQTPRYLIKTRGQQVTLSCSPISGHRSVSWYQQTPGQGLQFLFEYFSETQRNKGNFPGRFSGRQFSNSRSEMNVSTLELGDSALYLCASSLRVVDTEAFFGQGTRLTVV.

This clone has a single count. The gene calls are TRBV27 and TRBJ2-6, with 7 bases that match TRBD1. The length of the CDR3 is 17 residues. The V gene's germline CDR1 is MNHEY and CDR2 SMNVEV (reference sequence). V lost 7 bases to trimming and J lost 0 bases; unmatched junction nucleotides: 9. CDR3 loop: CASTRKGQRSGANVLTF. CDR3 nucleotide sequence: TGTGCCAGCACCCGAAAGGGACAGCGCTCTGGGGCCAACGTCCTGACTTTC.

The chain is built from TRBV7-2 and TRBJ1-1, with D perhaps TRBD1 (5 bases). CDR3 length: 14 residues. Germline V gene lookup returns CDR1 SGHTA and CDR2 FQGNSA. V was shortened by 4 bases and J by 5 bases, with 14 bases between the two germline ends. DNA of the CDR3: TGTGCCAGCAGCTCTAGGGGATGGGCAACTGAAGCTTTCTTT. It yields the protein CASSSRGWATEAFF.

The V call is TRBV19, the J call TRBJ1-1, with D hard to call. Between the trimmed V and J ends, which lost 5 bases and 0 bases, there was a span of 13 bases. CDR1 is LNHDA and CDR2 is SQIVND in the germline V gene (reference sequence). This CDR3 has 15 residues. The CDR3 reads CASSPLSLMNTEAFF. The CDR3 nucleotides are TGTGCCAGTAGTCCTCTCTCGTTAATGAACACTGAAGCTTTCTTT.

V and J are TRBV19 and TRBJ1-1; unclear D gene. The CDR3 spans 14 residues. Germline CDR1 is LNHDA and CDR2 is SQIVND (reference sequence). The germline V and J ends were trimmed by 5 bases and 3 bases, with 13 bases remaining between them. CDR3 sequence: CASSAPIAYTEAFF. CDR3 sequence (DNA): TGTGCCAGTAGTGCGCCCATCGCATACACTGAAGCTTTCTTT.

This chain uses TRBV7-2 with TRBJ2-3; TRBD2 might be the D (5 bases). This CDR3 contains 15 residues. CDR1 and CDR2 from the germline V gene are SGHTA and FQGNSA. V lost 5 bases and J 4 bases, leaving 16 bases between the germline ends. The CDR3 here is CASSPQVGVSDTQYF. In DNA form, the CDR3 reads TGTGCCAGCAGCCCACAAGTGGGAGTCTCAGATACGCAGTATTTT.

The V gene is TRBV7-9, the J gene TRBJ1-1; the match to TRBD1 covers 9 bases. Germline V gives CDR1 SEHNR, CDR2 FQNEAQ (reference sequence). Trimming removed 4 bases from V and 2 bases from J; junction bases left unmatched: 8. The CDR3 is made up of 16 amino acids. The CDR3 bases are TGTGCCAGCAGCTGGTCCGGGACAGGGCCCAACACTGAAGCTTTCTTT. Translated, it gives CASSWSGTGPNTEAFF.